This TCR beta chain was identified in a study of OX40 agonist ivuxolimab in advanced cancers. Study-wide points: More expanded clones were found, on average, in CD8+ than in CD4+ T cells.

Profiled with immunoSEQ multiplex PCR; TCRdb holds only in-frame clones, not every one. The table includes around 84,000 clones, approximately 84% detected once. Of note for this clone: Its antigen is not known.

CDR1 and CDR2 from the germline V gene are MRHNA and SNTAGT. V was cut by 6 bases and J by 0 bases, with 11 bases left in between. This CDR3 region has 14 residues. The clonotype was recovered from an adult with an advanced solid tumor such as melanoma, head and neck, liver or kidney cancer. V gene TRBV6-4 combines with J gene TRBJ1-1; no reliable D call. This specimen consisted of CD4+ or CD8+ T cells sorted from blood, obtained in a trial of the OX40 agonist ivuxolimab. The CDR3 loop reads CASREAGMNTEAFF. CDR3 sequence (DNA): TGTGCCAGCAGGGAAGCGGGAATGAACACTGAAGCTTTCTTT.